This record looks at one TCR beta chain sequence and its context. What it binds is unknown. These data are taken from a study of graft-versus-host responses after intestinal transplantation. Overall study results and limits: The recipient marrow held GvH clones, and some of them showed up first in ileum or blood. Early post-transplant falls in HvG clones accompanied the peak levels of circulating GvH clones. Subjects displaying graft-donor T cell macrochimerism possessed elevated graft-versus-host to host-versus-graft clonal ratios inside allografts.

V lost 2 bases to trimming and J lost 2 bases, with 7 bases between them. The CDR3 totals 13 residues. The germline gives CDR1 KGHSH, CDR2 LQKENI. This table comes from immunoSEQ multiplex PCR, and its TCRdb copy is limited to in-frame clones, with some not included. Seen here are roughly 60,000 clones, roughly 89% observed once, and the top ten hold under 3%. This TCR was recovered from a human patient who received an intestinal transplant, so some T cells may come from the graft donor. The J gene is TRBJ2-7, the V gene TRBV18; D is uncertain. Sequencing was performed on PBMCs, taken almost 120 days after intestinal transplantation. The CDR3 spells CASSPMDAYEQYF. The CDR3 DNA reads TGTGCCAGCTCACCAATGGATGCCTACGAGCAGTACTTC.